The TCR beta chain under discussion was sequenced for a study of shared clonotypes between healthy human individuals. V shed 6 bases and J 5 bases; nucleotides not matched to a gene: 5. The germline V gene encodes CDR1 MDHEN and CDR2 SYDVKM. The CDR3 totals 14 residues. The repertoire was sequenced with immunoSEQ multiplex PCR; TCRdb's copy has only in-frame clones and lacks some. This table has 600,000 to 750,000 clones, 60% to 80% appearing once. Source material: memory CD4+ T cells sorted from blood. The subset here: CD45RA-negative fraction. This receptor was identified in a young woman in good health. The chain carries TRBV28 and TRBJ1-5, with TRBD1 matching 9 bases. The CDR3 coding sequence is TGTGCCAGCAGGCTCGGGACAGGGTATCAGCCCCAGCATTTT. The encoded protein is CASRLGTGYQPQHF.